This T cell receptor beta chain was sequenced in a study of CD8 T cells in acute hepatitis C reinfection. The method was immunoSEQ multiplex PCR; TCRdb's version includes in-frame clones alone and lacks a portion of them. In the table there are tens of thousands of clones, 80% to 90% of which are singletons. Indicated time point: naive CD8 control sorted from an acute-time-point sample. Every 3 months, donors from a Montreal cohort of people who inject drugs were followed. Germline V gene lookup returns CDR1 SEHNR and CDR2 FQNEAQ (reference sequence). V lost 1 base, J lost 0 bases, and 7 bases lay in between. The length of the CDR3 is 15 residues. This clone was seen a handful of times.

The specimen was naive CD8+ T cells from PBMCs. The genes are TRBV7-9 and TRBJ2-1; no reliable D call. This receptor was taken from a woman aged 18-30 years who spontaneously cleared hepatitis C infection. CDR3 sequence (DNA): TGTGCCAGCAGCTTAGTCTCGAGCTCCTACAATGAGCAGTTCTTC. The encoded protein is CASSLVSSSYNEQFF.